One and the same sample provided the 21 T cell receptor beta chains below, sequenced in a study of blood T cell repertoires in COVID-19. The table came from immunoSEQ multiplex PCR; TCRdb's copy has only in-frame clones and leaves some out. The sample includes around 260,000 clones, around 88% of them seen just once. Sequencing was carried out using peripheral blood. The receptor set was obtained from a man aged 25 to 40 with active or convalescent COVID-19.

This clone was observed once. The genes are TRBV7-6 and TRBJ2-2; a possible D gene is TRBD2 (6 bases). With 6 bases removed from V and 6 bases from J, the gap between germline ends came to 14 bases. The CDR3 contains 14 residues. The V gene's germline CDR1 is SGHVS and CDR2 FNYEAQ. CDR3 protein: CASSLARGSGELFF. The CDR3 DNA follows: TGTGCCAGCAGTCTAGCCCGGGGGTCCGGGGAGCTGTTTTTT.

The V gene is TRBV7-2, the J gene TRBJ2-3, with 12 nucleotides matching TRBD2. The germline V gene encodes CDR1 SGHTA and CDR2 FQGNSA. The length of the CDR3 is 15 residues. V trimming: 5 bases; J trimming: 6 bases; junction bases outside the gene matches: 6. The CDR3, as DNA: TGTGCCAGCAGCCCGAGACTAGCGGGGGCGGATACGCAGTATTTT. It codes for CASSPRLAGADTQYF.

As DNA, the CDR3 is TGTGCCAGCAACAGCCGGGACACCTACGAGCAGTACTTC. It specifies CASNSRDTYEQYF. J is TRBJ2-7 and V is TRBV28; TRBD1 might be the D (6 bases). CDR3 length equals 13 residues. Germline CDR1 reads MDHEN; CDR2 reads SYDVKM. Trimming shortened V by 7 bases and J by 2 bases, and 12 bases separated the two germline ends.

This sequence joins TRBV7-7 and TRBJ2-5, with D tentatively TRBD2 (5 bases). This CDR3 is 13 amino acids long. Germline loops: CDR1 SSHAT, CDR2 FNYEAQ (reference sequence). Trimming left V 5 bases short and J 6 bases short, with 13 bases between. The CDR3 reads CASSPAGEQTQYF. The CDR3 DNA sequence: TGTGCCAGCAGCCCCGCCGGGGAGCAGACCCAGTACTTC.

The V call is TRBV6-5, the J call TRBJ2-1, with TRBD1 identical over 9 bases. Losses at the gene ends were 7 bases for V and 7 bases for J; bases not matched to a gene: 8. CDR3 length: 14 residues. From germline, CDR1 is MNHEY and CDR2 SVGAGI. The CDR3 is CASIGTGPFNEQFF. Written as DNA, the CDR3 is TGTGCCAGCATTGGGACAGGGCCTTTTAATGAGCAGTTCTTC.

This clone was detected only a few times. The chain is built from TRBV5-5 and TRBJ2-7; 7 bases line up with TRBD1. Germline V gene lookup returns CDR1 SGHKS and CDR2 YYEKEE (reference sequence). This CDR3 comprises 18 residues. Losses at the gene ends were 7 bases for V and 0 bases for J; bases not matched to a gene: 19. The CDR3 bases are TGTGCCAGCTCACCGGGCTCTACAGGGGTAGGAGTCTCCTACGAGCAGTACTTC. As protein: CASSPGSTGVGVSYEQYF.

This clone showed up just a few times. The genes are TRBV7-2 and TRBJ2-5; 9 bases agree with TRBD2. The CDR3 sequence is 15 residues long. V gave up 2 bases and J gave up 5 bases; unmatched junction bases: 6. CDR1 SGHTA and CDR2 FQGNSA come from the germline V gene. This CDR3 is CASSLHGGGAETQYF. The CDR3 DNA sequence: TGTGCCAGCAGCTTACATGGCGGGGGGGCCGAGACCCAGTACTTC.

The chain has TRBV4-1 and TRBJ1-2, with D perhaps matching TRBD1 (6 bases). From germline, CDR1 is MGHRA and CDR2 YSYEKL. V was shortened by 2 bases and J by 3 bases, with 13 bases between the two germline ends. The CDR3 is made up of 15 amino acids. CDR3 nucleotides: TGCGCCAGCAGCCAAACGGGGGGGGCAGACTATGGCTACACCTTC. Translating gives CASSQTGGADYGYTF.

The chain joins TRBV25-1 to TRBJ1-3; D is undetermined. CDR1 MGHDK and CDR2 SYGVNS come from the germline V gene. With 4 bases removed from V and 2 bases from J, the gap between germline ends came to 9 bases. CDR3 size: 14 residues. The CDR3 DNA sequence: TGTGCCAGCAGTGTGGGCCTTACTGGAAACACCATATATTTT. Translated, it gives CASSVGLTGNTIYF.

For the CDR3, the DNA is TGTGCCTGGAGTGTATTAGGCGGTATGGGAAACACCATATATTTT. Protein sequence: CAWSVLGGMGNTIYF. This chain links TRBV30 with TRBJ1-3; D unresolved. The germline V gene has CDR1 GTSNPN and CDR2 SVGIG (reference sequence). Trimming stripped 0 bases from V and 4 bases from J, with 13 bases between. The CDR3 extends over 15 amino acids. Full variable domain (rest looked up from reference TRBV30 and TRBJ1-3): SQTIHQWPATLVQPVGSPLSLECTVEGTSNPNLYWYRQAAGRGLQLLFYSVGIGQISSEVPQNLSASRPQDRQFILSSKKLLLSDSGFYLCAWSVLGGMGNTIYFGEGSWLTVV.

The J gene is TRBJ1-6, the V gene TRBV14, with D perhaps matching TRBD1 (6 bases). The ends were cut back, 5 bases at V and 9 bases at J, with 11 bases in the middle. Germline V CDR1 and CDR2: SGHDN, FVKESK. The CDR3 covers 13 residues. In DNA form, the CDR3 reads TGTGCCAGCAGCGTCCAGGGGAGTTCACCCCTCCACTTT. This translates into CASSVQGSSPLHF.

This chain uses TRBV6-5 with TRBJ1-6; D call uncertain. Germline values: CDR1 MNHEY, CDR2 SVGAGI. This CDR3 is built from 14 residues. Deletions cut 6 bases from V and 6 bases from J, with 12 bases between. The CDR3 coding sequence is TGTGCCAGCAGGAGGTCGGGGTTTAATTCACCCCTCCACTTT. It encodes CASRRSGFNSPLHF.

The chain links TRBV15 to TRBJ2-5; no definite D call. The CDR3 runs 15 residues. V lost 0 bases, J lost 4 bases, and 12 bases lay in between. The germline gives CDR1 LNHNV, CDR2 YYDKDF (reference sequence). CDR3 sequence: CATSRDISTSETQYF. The CDR3 DNA sequence: TGTGCCACCAGCAGAGATATTTCTACCTCAGAGACCCAGTACTTC.

This clone was recorded a few times. The V gene is TRBV9, the J gene TRBJ2-1; 10 nucleotides match TRBD2. The length of the CDR3 is 17 residues. J gave up 3 bases and V 0 bases, and 6 bases lay outside the gene matches. CDR1 is SGDLS and CDR2 is YYNGEE in the germline V gene. The CDR3 sequence is CASSVGSRTSGYNEQFF. Here the CDR3 DNA reads TGTGCCAGCAGCGTAGGGTCACGGACTAGCGGCTACAATGAGCAGTTCTTC.

The genes are TRBV4-1 and TRBJ2-5, with 9 bases identical to TRBD2. J lost 3 bases, V lost 1 base, and 15 bases had no gene match. This CDR3 is built from 19 residues. Germline-derived CDR1 and CDR2 are MGHRA and YSYEKL. The CDR3 DNA reads TGCGCCAGCAGCCAAGTATCGCGGGGGGGCCTCCCGACAGAAGAGACCCAGTACTTC. Translating it yields CASSQVSRGGLPTEETQYF.

The gene calls are TRBV19 and TRBJ1-2, with TRBD1 as a possible D gene (5 bases). The V end lost 5 bases, the J end lost 4 bases, and 8 bases lay between the germline ends. Germline CDR1 reads LNHDA; CDR2 reads SQIVND (reference sequence). The CDR3 has 12 residues. The CDR3 protein is CASSGDSYGYTF. The CDR3 DNA reads as TGTGCCAGTAGTGGAGACAGCTATGGCTACACCTTC.

V gene TRBV4-1 combines with J gene TRBJ1-1; 11 bases are shared with TRBD1. J lost 0 bases, V lost 0 bases, and 15 bases had no gene match. Germline CDR1 reads MGHRA; CDR2 reads YSYEKL. This CDR3 is built from 21 residues. CDR3 in amino acids: CASSQERGQGGLPLMNTEAFF. CDR3 nucleotides: TGCGCCAGCAGCCAAGAAAGGGGACAGGGGGGCCTACCTTTGATGAACACTGAAGCTTTCTTT.

This chain links TRBV6-6 with TRBJ2-3, with 10 bases fitting TRBD2. V trimming: 2 bases; J trimming: 5 bases; junction bases outside the gene matches: 4. Germline V gene sequence: CDR1 MNHNY, CDR2 SVGAGI (reference sequence). This CDR3 has 15 amino acids. The CDR3 is CASSYERGGLDTQYF. The CDR3 coding sequence is TGTGCCAGCAGTTACGAGCGGGGGGGCCTAGATACGCAGTATTTT.

A word on this clone: Other DNA sequences in the sample encode the same CDR3. The chain combines TRBV7-2 with TRBJ1-2; 12 bases line up with TRBD1. CDR3 length: 15 amino acids. In germline, CDR1 is SGHTA, CDR2 FQGNSA. V shed 5 bases and J 4 bases; nucleotides not matched to a gene: 5. CDR3 bases: TGTGCCAGCAGCCTCGGGGGACAGGGGGCCTATGGCTACACCTTC. Translating it yields CASSLGGQGAYGYTF.

The chain employs TRBV5-1 and TRBJ1-1, with 7 bases lining up with TRBD1. CDR3 length equals 16 residues. The V gene's germline CDR1 is SGHRS and CDR2 YFSETQ. Germline trimming cut 2 bases from V and 2 bases from J; bases unmatched to any gene: 9. CDR3 in DNA: TGCGCCAGCAGCTTCAACACCGGGACAGCAAACACTGAAGCTTTCTTT. This encodes CASSFNTGTANTEAFF.

The chain joins TRBV30 to TRBJ1-4, with TRBD1 as a possible D gene (6 bases). This CDR3 is built from 16 residues. Looked up from germline, CDR1 is GTSNPN and CDR2 is SVGIG (reference sequence). With 3 bases removed from V and 0 bases from J, the gap between germline ends came to 14 bases. CDR3 in amino acids: CAWRRIQGSTNEKLFF. CDR3 nucleotide sequence: TGTGCCTGGAGACGCATACAGGGCTCAACTAATGAAAAACTGTTTTTT.